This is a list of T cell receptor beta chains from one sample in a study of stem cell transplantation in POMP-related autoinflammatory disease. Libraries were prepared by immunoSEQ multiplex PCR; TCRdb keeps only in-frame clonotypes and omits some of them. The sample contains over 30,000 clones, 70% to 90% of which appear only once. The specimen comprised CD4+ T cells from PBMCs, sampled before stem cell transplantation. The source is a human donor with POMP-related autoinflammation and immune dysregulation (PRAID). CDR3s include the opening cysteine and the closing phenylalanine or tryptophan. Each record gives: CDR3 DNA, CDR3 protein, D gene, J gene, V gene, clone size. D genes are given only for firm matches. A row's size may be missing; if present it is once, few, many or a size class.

CDR3 DNA: TGTGCCAGCTCATCCCTAGCGTCGAACACTGAAGCTTTCTTT; CDR3 protein: CASSSLASNTEAFF; D gene: NA; J gene: TRBJ1-1; V gene: TRBV13; clone size: once
CDR3 DNA: TGCGCCAGCAACGGACAGAGTTCTAAAGCTTTCTTT; CDR3 protein: CASNGQSSKAFF; D gene: NA; J gene: TRBJ1-1; V gene: TRBV4-1; clone size: few
CDR3 DNA: TGTGCCAGCAGAACACACCCAGGCACCATATATTTT; CDR3 protein: CASRTHPGTIYF; D gene: NA; J gene: TRBJ1-3; V gene: TRBV6-1; clone size: few
CDR3 DNA: TGTGCCATCAGTGAGCCGACAGGGATGGACTACGAGCAGTACTTC; CDR3 protein: CAISEPTGMDYEQYF; D gene: TRBD1; J gene: TRBJ2-7; V gene: TRBV10-3; clone size: NA
CDR3 DNA: TGTGCCAGCAGCCAAGTTGGAGGGCTGAACACTGAAGCTTTCTTT; CDR3 protein: CASSQVGGLNTEAFF; D gene: NA; J gene: TRBJ1-1; V gene: TRBV4-2; clone size: NA
CDR3 DNA: TGCGCCAGCAGCCCGGGACAGGGCGGATCACCCCTCCACTTT; CDR3 protein: CASSPGQGGSPLHF; D gene: TRBD1; J gene: TRBJ1-6; V gene: TRBV5-1; clone size: NA
CDR3 DNA: TGTGCCAGCAGGAGGTCCTACGAGCAGTACTTC; CDR3 protein: CASRRSYEQYF; D gene: NA; J gene: TRBJ2-7; V gene: TRBV6-1; clone size: NA
CDR3 DNA: TGCAGCGTTGGGAAACGCCTAGCGGGAGATTTATACAATGAGCAGTTCTTC; CDR3 protein: CSVGKRLAGDLYNEQFF; D gene: TRBD2; J gene: TRBJ2-1; V gene: TRBV29-1; clone size: once
CDR3 DNA: TGTGCCAGCAGTGTTCAGTACGTAGATACGCAGTATTTT; CDR3 protein: CASSVQYVDTQYF; D gene: NA; J gene: TRBJ2-3; V gene: TRBV6-1; clone size: NA
CDR3 DNA: TGTGCCAGCAGCCGGGAGGGGACAGGGCGGAATGAGCAGTTCTTC; CDR3 protein: CASSREGTGRNEQFF; D gene: NA; J gene: TRBJ2-1; V gene: TRBV27; clone size: NA
CDR3 DNA: TGTGCCAGCAGCTTAAGCCCCTTCGGGCAGACCTACGAGCAGTACTTC; CDR3 protein: CASSLSPFGQTYEQYF; D gene: NA; J gene: TRBJ2-7; V gene: TRBV7-6; clone size: NA
CDR3 DNA: TGCGCCAGCAGTCAATCGAGCGGACGGGAGACTGAAGCTTTCTTT; CDR3 protein: CASSQSSGRETEAFF; D gene: NA; J gene: TRBJ1-1; V gene: TRBV23-1; clone size: NA
CDR3 DNA: TGTGGAGCGGGAGTCCGGGATACGCAGTATTTT; CDR3 protein: CGAGVRDTQYF; D gene: TRBD2; J gene: TRBJ2-3; V gene: TRBV30; clone size: NA
CDR3 DNA: TGTGCCAGCAGCCAAGATCGGGGGTGGACTAGCGGGAGGCGGAATGAGCAGTTCTTC; CDR3 protein: CASSQDRGWTSGRRNEQFF; D gene: TRBD2; J gene: TRBJ2-1; V gene: TRBV14; clone size: NA